This T cell receptor (beta chain) was recovered during a study of PD-1 blockade in classical Hodgkin lymphoma (dated by TCRdb to 2018 to 2020). Concerning the study at large: The study used TCR beta sequencing and CyTOF to define a peripheral blood immune signature of response to PD-1 blockade in classical Hodgkin lymphoma.

What the work shows at the level of the full study, not this receptor alone: Only a single clinical trial cohort was studied, and what caused the repertoire differences, possibly disease activity or prior therapy, remained undefined. Baseline TCR diversity was reported to be lower in newly diagnosed patients than in healthy donors, and even lower in relapsed/refractory patients.

A distance of 10 bases separates the germline ends of V and J, which lose 0 bases and 7 bases respectively. In the germline V gene (reference sequence), CDR1 corresponds to GTSNPN and CDR2 to SVGIG. The CDR3 numbers 13 residues from cysteine through phenylalanine. Of the read, only the CDR3 DNA is kept; its 39 bases are in frame from base 1. The Qiagen DNeasy kit was used to extract genomic DNA both from unsorted PBMCs and from the negatively selected CD4+ and CD8+ fractions. TCR beta CDR3 regions were subjected to amplification by immunoSEQ multiplex PCR with primers that anneal to V and J segments. A synthetic immune receptor repertoire was used to minimize amplification bias, and remaining bias was computationally removed after sequencing. As for the authors' bioinformatics: Repertoire diversity was quantified as the Shannon entropy index using custom Python scripts. Unsorted, CD4+ and CD8+ repertoires were analyzed separately, except for combined analyses in which CD4+ and CD8+ sequences were merged in silico. TCRdb re-hosts the immuneACCESS table, in-frame sequences only. Its copies lack some clones; in the studies checked, an unresolved V gene accounts for under half of them, and the cause for the rest is not known. Clone size and the V and J calls come from that table; the DNA yielded D and trimming. The sample records nearly 25,000 clones, less than 95% of which are singletons. The ten top clones hold more than 0.45% of the sample.

A note on this clone: The clone's antigen remains unknown. Qualities for individual bases were not recorded, and no much larger clone is one base off.

The sample's time point label is to be understood as: newly diagnosed, previously untreated cHL patient sample. CD4+ T cells were purified from thawed PBMCs by magnetic negative selection with a Miltenyi CD4+ T cell isolation kit. As a comparison group for the relapsed/refractory trial patients, PBMCs from patients with newly diagnosed, previously untreated classical Hodgkin lymphoma were sequenced. Peripheral blood was collected in 8 mL Vacutainer Cell Preparation Tubes, from which PBMCs were isolated by centrifugation and then cryopreserved. Purified CD4+ and CD8+ fractions were prepared only for cases with an additional available PBMC sample. On LS columns in a quadroMACS separator, the magnetically labelled cells were depleted, and the flow-through was collected as the purified fraction.

The V gene is TRBV30 and the J gene is TRBJ2-1, with the D gene not clear enough to name. The specimen was CD4+ T cells from blood. This receptor was obtained from a human donor with classical Hodgkin lymphoma. The CDR3 has the sequence CAWSVLGFNEQFF. The nucleotide sequence reads as follows: TGTGCCTGGAGTGTACTGGGTTTTAATGAGCAGTTCTTC.